Listed below are T cell receptor beta chains from one sample, sequenced in a study of shared clonotypes between healthy human individuals. Data came from immunoSEQ multiplex PCR; TCRdb stores just in-frame clones and leaves some out. Here the sample spans 2 million to 3 million clones, roughly 93% being singletons. The sample comprised naive CD4+ T cells from PBMCs. These receptors were collected from a man between 18 and 29 years old in good health. Some clones in this sample may be carry-over from other donors' samples. Both conserved end residues are part of each CDR3. The D gene is left open where the match is weak. The size field is filled for only some rows; it gives once, few, many or a size class.

j_gene | len | d_gene | abundance | v_gene | CDR3aa | CDR3nt
TRBJ2-1 | 15 | - | - | TRBV19 | CASSIDIGNYNEQFF | TGTGCCAGTAGTATCGACATTGGCAACTACAATGAGCAGTTCTTC
TRBJ1-5 | 15 | - | - | TRBV9 | CASSDGVSSNQPQHF | TGTGCCAGCAGCGATGGGGTGTCGAGCAATCAGCCCCAGCATTTT
TRBJ2-1 | 16 | - | - | TRBV27 | CASSLLFGTDYNEQFF | TGTGCCAGCAGTTTACTCTTCGGGACGGATTACAATGAGCAGTTCTTC
TRBJ1-4 | 14 | - | - | TRBV6-1 | CASSEWGAGGKLFF | TGTGCCAGCAGTGAGTGGGGGGCTGGGGGAAAACTGTTTTTT
TRBJ2-7 | 14 | - | - | TRBV19 | CASSLWAGVREQYF | TGTGCCAGTAGTTTATGGGCTGGGGTGCGCGAGCAGTACTTC
TRBJ2-1 | 11 | - | - | TRBV20-1 | CSARASEGQFF | TGCAGTGCTAGGGCTAGCGAGGGGCAGTTCTTC
TRBJ1-5 | 11 | - | - | TRBV20-1 | CSASGGQPQHF | TGCAGTGCTAGCGGCGGCCAGCCCCAGCATTTT
TRBJ2-1 | 15 | - | - | TRBV5-1 | CASSSSGLSYNEQFF | TGCGCCAGCAGCTCGTCAGGTTTATCCTACAATGAGCAGTTCTTC
TRBJ1-4 | 15 | - | - | TRBV11-2 | CASSLVSVGTEKLFF | TGTGCCAGCAGCTTAGTATCGGTGGGCACTGAAAAACTGTTTTTT
TRBJ2-3 | 15 | - | - | TRBV5-1 | CASSLVGDSTDTQYF | TGCGCCAGCAGCTTGGTAGGGGATAGCACAGATACGCAGTATTTT
TRBJ2-2 | 15 | TRBD2 | once | TRBV5-4 | CASSQKTSDNGELFF | TGTGCCAGCAGCCAAAAGACTAGCGATAACGGGGAGCTGTTTTTT
TRBJ2-7 | 16 | - | - | TRBV14 | CASSTRGTAAGGEQYF | TGTGCCAGCAGCACCCGTGGGACAGCCGCCGGGGGAGAGCAGTACTTC
TRBJ2-2 | 18 | TRBD2 | - | TRBV10-3 | CAISESRLAGGNTGELFF | TGTGCCATCAGTGAGTCTCGACTAGCGGGAGGGAACACCGGGGAGCTGTTTTTT
TRBJ1-2 | 15 | TRBD1 | - | TRBV28 | CASSLDGTEIYGYTF | TGTGCCAGCAGTTTGGACGGGACAGAAATCTATGGCTACACCTTC
TRBJ2-7 | 12 | - | - | TRBV18 | CASSPQGHEQYF | TGTGCCAGCTCCCCGCAGGGTCACGAGCAGTACTTC
TRBJ1-4 | 13 | - | - | TRBV18 | CASSRSVDEKLFF | TGTGCCAGCTCACGCAGCGTAGATGAAAAACTGTTTTTT
TRBJ1-2 | 13 | - | once | TRBV14 | CASSQGVNYGYTF | TGTGCCAGCAGCCAAGGGGTTAACTATGGCTACACCTTC
TRBJ2-3 | 15 | - | - | TRBV30 | CAWSAGRTNTDTQYF | TGTGCCTGGAGTGCGGGACGCACTAACACAGATACGCAGTATTTT
TRBJ1-1 | 12 | - | - | TRBV6-1 | CASSEVWGEAFF | TGTGCCAGCAGTGAAGTGTGGGGTGAAGCTTTCTTT
TRBJ2-7 | 14 | TRBD2 | few | TRBV7-9 | CASSSTSGSYEQYF | TGTGCCAGCAGCTCGACTAGCGGGAGCTACGAGCAGTACTTC
TRBJ2-1 | 18 | TRBD2 | - | TRBV2 | CASSRGLAGVRSYNEQFF | TGTGCCAGCAGTAGGGGACTAGCGGGAGTGAGGTCCTACAATGAGCAGTTCTTC
TRBJ2-5 | 14 | - | - | TRBV15 | CATSSGSSQETQYF | TGTGCCACCAGCAGTGGCAGTTCACAAGAGACCCAGTACTTC
TRBJ2-7 | 16 | TRBD1 | - | TRBV11-2 | CASSLGGTGGSYEQYF | TGTGCCAGCAGCTTAGGAGGGACAGGGGGCTCCTACGAGCAGTACTTC
TRBJ1-2 | 15 | - | - | TRBV5-5 | CASSLSGQTKGGYTF | TGTGCCAGCAGCTTGAGCGGACAAACCAAGGGGGGCTACACCTTC
TRBJ2-1 | 14 | TRBD2 | - | TRBV28 | CASSRGLAANEQFF | TGTGCCAGCAGTAGGGGACTAGCGGCCAATGAGCAGTTCTTC
TRBJ1-4 | 13 | - | - | TRBV6-1 | CASSPRGGEKLFF | TGTGCCAGCAGTCCCAGGGGAGGTGAAAAACTGTTTTTT
TRBJ1-1 | 13 | - | - | TRBV5-1 | CASSLGRNAEAFF | TGCGCCAGCAGCTTGGGTAGGAACGCTGAAGCTTTCTTT
TRBJ2-7 | 13 | - | - | TRBV11-2 | CASSLDTPYEQYF | TGTGCCAGCAGCCTTGACACCCCCTACGAGCAGTACTTC
TRBJ1-2 | 18 | - | - | TRBV27 | CASSLFPSIGSLYYGYTF | TGTGCCAGCAGTTTATTCCCGAGTATTGGCAGTCTGTATTATGGCTACACCTTC
TRBJ2-5 | 16 | - | - | TRBV9 | CASSAIVSGGVETQYF | TGTGCCAGCAGCGCCATAGTTAGCGGAGGGGTGGAGACCCAGTACTTC
TRBJ2-3 | 14 | - | - | TRBV5-1 | CASSYSTFEDTQYF | TGCGCCAGCAGCTATTCTACGTTTGAGGATACGCAGTATTTT
TRBJ2-1 | 14 | - | - | TRBV7-2 | CASSLTSPLYEQFF | TGTGCCAGCAGCTTAACTAGTCCCCTTTATGAGCAGTTCTTC
TRBJ2-1 | 14 | - | once | TRBV7-2 | CASSLARPILEQFF | TGTGCCAGCAGCTTAGCCCGACCTATTTTAGAGCAGTTCTTC
TRBJ1-4 | 14 | TRBD1 | once | TRBV28 | CASINGGDRTKLFF | TGTGCCAGCATTAATGGGGGGGACAGGACTAAACTGTTTTTT